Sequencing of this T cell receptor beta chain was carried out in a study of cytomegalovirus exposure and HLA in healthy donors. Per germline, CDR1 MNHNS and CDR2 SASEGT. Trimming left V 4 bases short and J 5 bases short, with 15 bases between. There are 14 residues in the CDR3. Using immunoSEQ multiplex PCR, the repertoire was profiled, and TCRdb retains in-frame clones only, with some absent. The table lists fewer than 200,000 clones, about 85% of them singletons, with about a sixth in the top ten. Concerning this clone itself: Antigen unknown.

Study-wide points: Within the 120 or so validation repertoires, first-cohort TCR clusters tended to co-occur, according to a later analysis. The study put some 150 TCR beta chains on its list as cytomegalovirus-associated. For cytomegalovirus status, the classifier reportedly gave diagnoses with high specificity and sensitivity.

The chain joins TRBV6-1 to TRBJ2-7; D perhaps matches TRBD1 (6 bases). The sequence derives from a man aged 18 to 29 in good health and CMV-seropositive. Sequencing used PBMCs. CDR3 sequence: CASSVYRVSNEQYF. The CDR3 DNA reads TGTGCCAGCAGTGTTTACAGGGTATCCAACGAGCAGTACTTC.